The 18 T cell receptor beta chains below all came from one sample that was sequenced in a study of blood T cell repertoires in COVID-19. Assay used: immunoSEQ multiplex PCR; TCRdb lists only in-frame clones, some missing. The table records hundreds of thousands of clones, 89% of them present only once. Sequenced sample: peripheral blood. The receptor set was obtained from a woman in her 30s with COVID-19, enrolled during active disease.

The V gene is TRBV5-1, the J gene TRBJ2-7; tentatively, D is TRBD2 (5 bases). CDR3 size: 14 residues. Per germline, CDR1 SGHRS and CDR2 YFSETQ. V was clipped by 0 bases and J by 4 bases, with 11 bases between them. CDR3 in amino acids: CASSLVVGSYEQYF. CDR3 nucleotide sequence: TGCGCCAGCAGCTTGGTTGTTGGGAGTTACGAGCAGTACTTC.

The chain has TRBV19 and TRBJ1-1; tentative D call: TRBD1 (5 bases). Per the germline V gene, CDR1 is LNHDA and CDR2 is SQIVND (reference sequence). Trimming took off 6 bases at V and 11 bases at J, with 19 bases between the two ends. The CDR3 sequence is 13 residues long. CDR3: CASSPRGRLGAFF. DNA for the CDR3: TGTGCCAGTAGCCCAAGGGGTCGGTTGGGCGCTTTCTTT.

This clone was seen only once. The chain combines TRBV27 with TRBJ2-3; D gene ambiguous. V lost 5 bases and J lost 0, with 9 bases in between. The CDR3 covers 14 residues. The germline gives CDR1 MNHEY, CDR2 SMNVEV (reference sequence). CDR3 region: CASSTLSSTDTQYF. The DNA for the CDR3 is TGTGCCAGCAGTACTCTCTCGAGCACAGATACGCAGTATTTT.

The chain is built from TRBV6-1 and TRBJ2-2; maybe TRBD2 (5 bases). The CDR3 totals 14 residues. Germline CDR1 MNHNS, CDR2 SASEGT. Trimming shortened V by 1 base and J by 7 bases, and 10 bases separated the two germline ends. In DNA form, the CDR3 reads TGTGCCAGCAGTGAAGTAGGAGGTGGCGGGGAGCTGTTTTTT. This translates into CASSEVGGGGELFF.

The rearrangement links TRBV18 to TRBJ2-5; 11 bases align to TRBD1. J gave up 5 bases and V 5 bases, and 10 bases lay outside the gene matches. The germline V gene has CDR1 KGHSH and CDR2 LQKENI. The CDR3 extends over 16 amino acids. The chain's CDR3 is CASSNGQGASWETQYF. For the CDR3, the DNA is TGTGCCAGCTCAAACGGACAGGGGGCGAGTTGGGAGACCCAGTACTTC.

V usage is TRBV28 and J usage is TRBJ1-4, with D unresolved. The CDR3 sequence is 16 residues long. Germline CDR1 MDHEN, CDR2 SYDVKM. V was trimmed by 5 bases and J by 2 bases, leaving 15 bases between them. CDR3 sequence (DNA): TGTGCCAGCAGTCCCCAAGGTCTGGAGACTAATGAAAAACTGTTTTTT. Its protein product is CASSPQGLETNEKLFF.

The V and J genes are TRBV9 and TRBJ1-1; possible D gene TRBD1, 5 bases. The CDR3 contains 14 residues. From germline, CDR1 is SGDLS and CDR2 YYNGEE. V lost 3 bases to trimming and J lost 1 base, with 10 bases between them. The chain's CDR3 is CASSERQTNTEAFF. CDR3 DNA sequence: TGTGCCAGCAGCGAACGACAGACGAACACTGAAGCTTTCTTT.

This clone was seen only once. This chain uses TRBV7-8 with TRBJ1-1; D perhaps matches TRBD1 (5 bases). The germline CDR1 and CDR2 sequences are SGHVS and FQNEAQ. The CDR3 covers 14 residues. V was shortened by 3 bases and J by 1 base, with 9 bases between the two germline ends. The CDR3 reads CASSFQGPNTEAFF. In DNA form, the CDR3 reads TGTGCCAGCAGCTTTCAGGGCCCGAACACTGAAGCTTTCTTT.

The chain is built from TRBV2 and TRBJ1-6; D unclear. Trimming removed 2 bases at V and 5 bases at J, with 13 bases between. This CDR3 has 16 residues. Germline CDR1 reads SNHLY; CDR2 reads FYNNEI. CDR3 loop: CASSEFVTNDNSPLHF. Here the CDR3 DNA reads TGTGCCAGCAGTGAATTCGTGACAAACGATAATTCACCCCTCCACTTT.

V usage is TRBV18 and J usage is TRBJ2-5; D perhaps matches TRBD1 (6 bases). CDR1 and CDR2 (germline): KGHSH, LQKENI. The CDR3 consists of 12 residues. V lost 4 bases, J lost 3 bases, and 6 bases lay in between. The CDR3: CASSRQEETQYF. In nucleotides, the CDR3 is TGTGCCAGCTCACGACAGGAAGAGACCCAGTACTTC.

This chain links TRBV11-2 with TRBJ1-1; TRBD1 matches 9 bases. Germline-derived CDR1 and CDR2 are SGHAT and FQNNGV. With V trimmed by 4 bases and J by 2 bases, 5 bases remained unmatched. CDR3 length equals 15 residues. This chain's CDR3 is CASSWDRAGNTEAFF. CDR3 DNA sequence: TGTGCCAGCAGCTGGGACAGGGCGGGTAACACTGAAGCTTTCTTT. The whole variable domain, remainder taken from reference TRBV11-2 and TRBJ1-1, is EAGVAQSPRYKIIEKRQSVAFWCNPISGHATLYWYQQILGQGPKLLIQFQNNGVVDDSQLPKDRFSAERLKGVDSTLKIQPAKLEDSAVYLCASSWDRAGNTEAFFGQGTRLTVV.

The chain recombines TRBV14 with TRBJ1-1; 9 bases agree with TRBD1. The CDR3 is made up of 15 amino acids. Germline V gene lookup returns CDR1 SGHDN and CDR2 FVKESK. V lost 5 bases and J lost 1; bases outside the gene matches: 5. The CDR3 reads CASSKRGQGNTEAFF. Written as DNA, the CDR3 is TGTGCCAGCAGCAAACGGGGACAGGGGAACACTGAAGCTTTCTTT.

This chain connects TRBV4-1 to TRBJ1-6; D perhaps matches TRBD1 (5 bases). CDR1 is MGHRA and CDR2 is YSYEKL in the germline V gene. The CDR3 extends over 16 amino acids. Trimming cost V 0 bases and J 4 bases, with 10 bases left between them. CDR3 protein: CASSQDPAGYNSPLHF. As DNA, the CDR3 is TGCGCCAGCAGCCAAGATCCTGCAGGGTATAATTCACCCCTCCACTTT.

The chain recombines TRBV10-1 with TRBJ1-2; 8 bases fit TRBD1. V shed 4 bases, J shed 8 bases, and the junction held 6 bases outside the gene matches. This CDR3 has 13 residues. The germline gives CDR1 WNHNN, CDR2 SYGVQD (reference sequence). The CDR3 loop reads CASSGRQGSGYTF. CDR3 coding DNA: TGCGCCAGCAGTGGGAGACAGGGGTCGGGCTACACCTTC.

V usage is TRBV30 and J usage is TRBJ2-3; D is ambiguous. The CDR3 sequence is 11 residues long. Looked up from germline, CDR1 is GTSNPN and CDR2 is SVGIG (reference sequence). V was cut by 3 bases and J by 6 bases, with 7 bases left in between. The CDR3 nucleotides are TGTGCCTGGAGCCAGAGGGATACGCAGTATTTT. Its protein is CAWSQRDTQYF.

The chain joins TRBV2 to TRBJ2-1, with 13 bases lining up with TRBD2. This CDR3 has 15 residues. Trimming removed 4 bases from V and 5 bases from J; junction bases left unmatched: 2. Germline assignment: CDR1 SNHLY and CDR2 FYNNEI. The CDR3 region is CASSVGLAGNNEQFF. The DNA of the CDR3 is TGTGCCAGCAGTGTGGGACTAGCGGGGAACAATGAGCAGTTCTTC.

In this sample, this clone turned up once. The genes are TRBV27 and TRBJ1-2, with D possibly matching TRBD1 (6 bases). The CDR3 length is 14 residues. CDR1 MNHEY and CDR2 SMNVEV come from the germline V gene (reference sequence). Trimming removed 6 bases at V and 3 bases at J, with 14 bases between. CDR3 coding DNA: TGTGCCAGCAGATTCACAGGGTACTACTATGGCTACACCTTC. The encoded protein is CASRFTGYYYGYTF.

This rearrangement joins TRBV7-2 to TRBJ1-1; no clear D gene. The CDR3 is 15 amino acids. Germline assignment: CDR1 SGHTA and CDR2 FQGNSA. The V gene lost 1 base and the J gene lost 0 bases, with 9 bases spanning the gap. The CDR3 DNA reads TGTGCCAGCAGCTTAGTGGGCCAGCTGAACACTGAAGCTTTCTTT. Translated: CASSLVGQLNTEAFF.